The 4 T cell receptor beta chains below come from one sample, sequenced in a study of blood T cell repertoires in COVID-19. This table comes from immunoSEQ multiplex PCR, and its TCRdb copy is limited to in-frame clones, with some not included. The sample carries 75,000 to 95,000 clones, 90% recorded once. Sequenced material: peripheral blood. These receptors were collected from a man in his sixties with acute or convalescent COVID-19.

The CDR3 sequence is CASSFTSGIPTTSEQYF. DNA for the CDR3: TGTGCCAGCAGCTTTACTAGCGGGATCCCCACCACTTCCGAGCAGTACTTC. This chain uses TRBV7-9 with TRBJ2-7; TRBD2 agrees at 10 bases. Losses at the gene ends were 3 bases for V and 6 bases for J; bases not matched to a gene: 14. The CDR3 loop spans 17 amino acids. Germline CDR1 and CDR2: SEHNR and FQNEAQ (reference sequence). Drawing the rest from reference TRBV7-9 and TRBJ2-7, the complete variable domain is DTGVSQNPRHKITKRGQNVTFRCDPISEHNRLYWYRQTLGQGPEFLTYFQNEAQLEKSRLLSDRFSAERPKGSFSTLEIQRTEQGDSAMYLCASSFTSGIPTTSEQYFGPGTRLTVT.

The chain couples TRBV7-9 to TRBJ1-5; 12 positions agree with TRBD1. The germline V gene has CDR1 SEHNR and CDR2 FQNEAQ (reference sequence). This CDR3 contains 15 residues. J lost 11 bases, V lost 5 bases, and 10 bases had no gene match. The CDR3 coding sequence is TGTGCCAGCAGCAGGGGGACAGGGGGCTTTGATACCCAGCATTTT. Translated, it gives CASSRGTGGFDTQHF.

V is TRBV24-1 and J is TRBJ2-4; the D is unclear. The germline V gene encodes CDR1 KGHDR and CDR2 SFDVKD. The CDR3 is 14 amino acids. The V end was cut by 2 bases, the J end by 3 bases, with 7 bases between. The CDR3 loop is CATSDWNSKNIQYF. CDR3 coding DNA: TGTGCCACCAGTGATTGGAACAGCAAAAACATTCAGTACTTC.

The V call is TRBV7-2, the J call TRBJ2-1; no firm D call. CDR1 and CDR2 from the germline V gene are SGHTA and FQGNSA. The CDR3 runs to 13 residues. Trimming removed 0 bases at V and 8 bases at J, with 8 bases between. In DNA, the CDR3 is TGTGCCAGCAGCTTAGCGTCCAGCGATGAGCAGTTCTTC. It specifies CASSLASSDEQFF.